A single TCR beta chain is shown here with its context. Its antigen is not identified. TCRdb analysed the RT-PCR reads with MiXCR anew, one entry per CDR3 protein. The table has about 17,000 distinct CDR3 sequences, around 70% seen once. The sample comes from a study of yellow fever vaccine responses in identical twins. The CDR3 contains 14 residues. Germline V CDR1 and CDR2: KGHSH, LQKENI. With V trimmed by 3 bases and J by 7 bases, 8 bases remained unmatched. Study findings and constraints: Twins showed a vaccine T cell response that reportedly seemed partly convergent, partly personalized.

The V call is TRBV18, the J call TRBJ1-1; TRBD1 aligns across 7 bases. The receptor was isolated from a woman between 18 and 30 years old who received the yellow fever vaccine. Material: T cells from blood (PBMCs), unsorted or a sorted subset (not recorded which), obtained before or after yellow fever vaccination (not recorded which). In nucleotides, the CDR3 is TGTGCCAGCTCACCTACAGGGGACAACCTTGAAGCTTTCTTT. This encodes CASSPTGDNLEAFF.